This T cell receptor (beta chain) comes out of a study of T cells in Graves' hyperthyroidism and ophthalmopathy. Study-level results: Using 13 V-J features, a model discriminated ophthalmopathy from stable hyperthyroidism.

Amplification of TCR beta CDR3 regions was performed using RNA transcripts as template. A set of HTBI primers served as the primers for a first-round RT-PCR of the TCR CDR3. TCRdb re-analysed the multiplex PCR reads in MiXCR, keeping a single row per CDR3 protein. This table holds approximately 600,000 distinct CDR3 sequences, approximately 15% found once. V dropped 0 bases and J dropped 2; count of bases not matched to a gene: 11. The CDR3 contains 19 residues. Per germline, CDR1 SGHKS and CDR2 YYEKEE (reference sequence). Uncontrolled infection, other autoimmune disease, pregnancy or lactation excluded patients. This clonotype was counted only a few times. As yet, its antigen is unknown.

This rearrangement joins TRBV5-5 to TRBJ2-3; 11 nucleotides agree with TRBD2. The receptor was derived from a woman under 30 with Graves' ophthalmopathy. The sequencing sample was made of blood. CDR3 nucleotide sequence: TGTGCCAGCAGCTTGGGGGAGGCTAGCGGGAGGATTTTCACAGATACGCAGTATTTT. As protein: CASSLGEASGRIFTDTQYF.